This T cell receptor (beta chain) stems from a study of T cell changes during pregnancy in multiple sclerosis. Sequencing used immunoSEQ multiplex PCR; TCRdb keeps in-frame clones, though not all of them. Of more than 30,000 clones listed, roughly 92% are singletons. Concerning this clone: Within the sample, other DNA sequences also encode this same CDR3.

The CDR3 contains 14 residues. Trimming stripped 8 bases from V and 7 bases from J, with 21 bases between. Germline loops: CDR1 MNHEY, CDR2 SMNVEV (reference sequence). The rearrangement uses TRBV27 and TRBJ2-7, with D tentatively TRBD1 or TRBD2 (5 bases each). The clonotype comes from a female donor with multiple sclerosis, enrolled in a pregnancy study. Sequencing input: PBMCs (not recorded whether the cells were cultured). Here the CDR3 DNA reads TGTGCCAGCTCTGGGACCCCGCAGCCAGGGGAGCAGTACTTC. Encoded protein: CASSGTPQPGEQYF.